This paragraph reports one T cell receptor beta chain. The target antigen is unknown. A single record per CDR3 protein comes from TCRdb applying MiXCR to the 5' RACE reads. The sample lists fewer than 250,000 distinct CDR3 sequences; 15% to 20% were seen once. This sample was taken from a study of CD8 T cells in ankylosing spondylitis. From germline, CDR1 is LGHNA and CDR2 YSLEER. The CDR3 runs 15 residues. The trim removed 0 bases at V and 8 bases at J, leaving 6 bases unmatched. The study, taken as a whole, reports: The clones that were linked to disease were reported to be significantly enriched in matched synovial fluid samples from ankylosing spondylitis patients. Existing reports had already noted some motif variants in reactive arthritis synovial fluid and blood. There was a TCR beta motif, made of several highly homologous variants, that appeared characteristic of ankylosing spondylitis blood.

Sequenced material: blood, either unsorted or a sorted T cell fraction (not recorded which). The clonotype originates from a male donor with ankylosing spondylitis. The chain combines TRBV4-3 with TRBJ2-1; 8 bases are a match to TRBD2. CDR3 amino acids: CASSQDGAGVDEQFF. The CDR3 coding sequence is TGCGCCAGCAGCCAAGACGGAGCGGGAGTTGATGAGCAGTTCTTC.